This T cell receptor beta chain stems from a study of blood T cells in healthy people across ages. This clonotype has only a few counts. The antigen is undetermined. The use of a sample-barcoded 5' primer and a J-beta primer mix characterized a second PCR of about 7 to 12 cycles. MiXCR, applied by TCRdb to the 5' RACE reads, yields one record per CDR3 protein. This sample has over 300,000 distinct CDR3 sequences, with about 49% found just once. Each sample provided at least 5 micrograms of extracted total RNA. Findings and limits, study-wide: Changes seen in expanded clonotypes were possibly confounded by donor CMV status left unknown. The recorded TCR beta diversity per million T cells decreased in a roughly linear manner with age. PBMCs went unsorted, and a conclusive naive versus antigen-experienced comparison was therefore prevented.

Germline V lookup: CDR1 SEHNR, CDR2 FQNEAQ (reference sequence). This CDR3 comprises 16 residues. V was shortened by 11 bases and J by 0 bases, with 17 bases between the two germline ends. The sequence was obtained from a man in his sixties in good health. What was sequenced was blood. J is TRBJ2-6 and V is TRBV7-9; tentative D call: TRBD2 (5 bases). CDR3 bases: TGTGCCGGCGGTGGGGAGTGGACCTCTGGGGCCAACGTCCTGACTTTC. It is translated as CAGGGEWTSGANVLTF.